Sequencing of this TCR beta chain was carried out in a study of CD8+CD57+ T cells in acquired aplastic anemia. Study overall: Yields of DNA that came from sorted CD4+ and CD8+ cells averaged roughly 3 ug. Study findings and constraints: Patients did not significantly differ from controls in CD8+ Simpson's diversity. Fewer than 30 CD8+ CDR3 sequences were shared between patients and controls.

CDR1 is SGHTA, CDR2 FQGTGA, per germline. There are 14 residues in the CDR3. V lost 5 bases and J lost 10; bases outside the gene matches: 5. The template for TCR beta VDJ and CDR3 sequence profiling was genomic DNA. TCRdb reanalysed the reads using MiXCR and keeps one entry per CDR3 protein. The sample includes 110,000 or so distinct CDR3 sequences, 40% to 65% of them seen just once. This clonotype was observed a single time. Its antigen is unidentified. The sequence was collected from a human donor in good health, serving as a control. J is TRBJ1-6 and V is TRBV7-3; TRBD1 matches 10 bases. The specimen sequenced was sorted CD4+, CD8+, or CD8+CD57+ T cells (not recorded which) from PBMCs. DNA of the CDR3: TGTGCCAGCAGCCCCGGGACAGGGGACTCACCCCTCCACTTT. Amino acid sequence: CASSPGTGDSPLHF.